This TCR beta chain is drawn from a study of blood T cells in healthy people across ages. Study results and caveats: No conclusive comparison of naive versus antigen-experienced cells was possible with unsorted PBMCs.

It was with a sample-barcoded 5' primer and a J-beta primer mix that a second PCR of about 6 to 11 cycles was run. TCRdb used MiXCR to reprocess the 5' RACE reads, holding one entry per CDR3 protein. Of about 570,000 distinct CDR3 sequences in the sample, around 27% were seen once. This clonotype turned up a few times. Antigen specificity is unknown. CDR1 DFQATT and CDR2 SNEGSKA come from the germline V gene (reference sequence). Deletions cut 4 bases from V and 3 bases from J, with 9 bases between. The length of the CDR3 is 12 residues. The sample was also reused in another study, on T cells of mothers and their children. That report adds: Biologically related mothers and children overlapped slightly more than unrelated pairs, a non-significant difference.

The origin of this receptor is a boy younger than 10 in good health. The gene calls are TRBV20-1 and TRBJ1-1; D perhaps matches TRBD1 (6 bases). The specimen was blood. CDR3 amino acids: CSAIRGDTEAFF. CDR3 DNA sequence: TGCAGTGCTATTAGGGGGGACACTGAAGCTTTCTTT.